This entry features one TCR beta chain sequence. TCRdb re-analysed the RT-PCR reads in MiXCR, keeping a single row per CDR3 protein. The table includes about 650,000 distinct CDR3 sequences, about a sixth detected once. This sample stems from a study of response to subunit inactivated influenza vaccine. V was clipped by 3 bases and J by 2 bases, with 17 bases between them. This CDR3 contains 16 residues. The germline CDR1 and CDR2 sequences are SGHRS and YFSETQ. The chain has TRBV5-1 and TRBJ2-5; D possibly corresponds to TRBD1 (6 bases). This clonotype was sampled from a man aged 50 to 59 who received an inactivated influenza vaccine. Sequencing used PBMCs from blood, obtained 11 to 12 days after vaccination. The CDR3: CASSSYLMRGQETQYF. In nucleotides, the CDR3 is TGCGCCAGCAGCTCGTACCTGATGAGGGGGCAAGAGACCCAGTACTTC.